This T cell receptor (beta chain) came from a study of blood T cells in healthy people across ages. Overall study context: Per every two T cells, about one barcoded beta molecule was captured by template switching.

Each donor had ten milliliters of peripheral blood drawn. Isolation per sample recovered at least 6 million PBMCs. The extraction recovered at least 5.5 micrograms of total RNA per sample. A second about 7 to 11 cycle PCR used barcoded and J-beta primers. One entry per CDR3 protein, called by TCRdb with MiXCR from the 5' RACE reads. This sample has some 1.1 million distinct CDR3 sequences, with 35% to 40% found just once. Specimen: blood. This sequence originates from a man between 18 and 29 years old in good health.

The CDR3 protein is CASSHPGKLFQPQHF. Written as DNA, the CDR3 is TGCGCCAGCAGCCACCCGGGGAAATTGTTTCAGCCCCAGCATTTT. The rearrangement links TRBV4-1 to TRBJ1-5, with unresolved D. V dropped 3 bases and J dropped 6 bases, with 15 bases sitting between them. The CDR3 is 15 amino acids. Germline V gene data show CDR1 as MGHRA and CDR2 as YSYEKL.